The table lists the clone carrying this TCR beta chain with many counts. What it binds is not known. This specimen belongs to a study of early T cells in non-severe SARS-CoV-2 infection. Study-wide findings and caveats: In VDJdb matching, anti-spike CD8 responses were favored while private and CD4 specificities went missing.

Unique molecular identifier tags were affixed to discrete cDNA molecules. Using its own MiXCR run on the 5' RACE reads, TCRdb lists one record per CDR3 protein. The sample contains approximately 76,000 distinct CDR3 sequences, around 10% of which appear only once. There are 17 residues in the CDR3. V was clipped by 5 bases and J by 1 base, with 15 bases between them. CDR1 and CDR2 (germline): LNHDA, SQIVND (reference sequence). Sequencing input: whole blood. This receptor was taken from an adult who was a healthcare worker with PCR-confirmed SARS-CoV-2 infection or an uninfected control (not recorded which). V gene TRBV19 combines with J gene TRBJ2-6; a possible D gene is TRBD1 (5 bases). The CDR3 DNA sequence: TGTGCCAGTAGTTCGCGAGCCCCAGGGTCTGGGGCCAACGTCCTGACTTTC. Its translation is CASSSRAPGSGANVLTF.